This T cell receptor (beta chain) was recovered during a study of OX40 agonist ivuxolimab in advanced cancers. Produced via immunoSEQ multiplex PCR; TCRdb's table is partial and in-frame only. The table has tens of thousands of clones, approximately 80% seen once. Trimming pared 7 bases from V and 5 bases from J, leaving 25 bases between. This CDR3 is built from 17 residues. CDR1 is SGHTA, CDR2 FQGNSA, per germline. The chain recombines TRBV7-2 with TRBJ2-3; D is possibly TRBD1 (7 bases). The source of this sequence is an adult with an advanced solid tumor such as melanoma, head and neck, liver or kidney cancer. Sequencing was performed on CD4+ or CD8+ T cells sorted from blood, taken in a trial of the OX40 agonist ivuxolimab. The CDR3 here is CASMGVGRGASRDTQYF. The CDR3 coding sequence is TGTGCCAGCATGGGGGTTGGCAGGGGGGCCTCGCGAGATACGCAGTATTTT.